This T cell receptor (beta chain) emerged from a study of CD8 T cells in Susac syndrome. Overall study context: More than 5 sequenced Susac syndrome patients had clinically active disease, while about 8 were in remission. When blood was collected, patients with Susac syndrome were therapy-naive, were taking corticosteroids, or were receiving intravenous immunoglobulin alone.

Sequencing of TCR beta was performed on blood CD8+ and CD4+ T cells. CDR1 and CDR2 (germline): GTSNPN, SVGIG (reference sequence). Germline trimming cut 1 base from V and 8 bases from J; bases unmatched to any gene: 17. CDR3 length: 17 amino acids. Reverse transcription used roughly 0.45 to 1 ug RNA and random hexamers. A multiplex approach, immunoSEQ multiplex PCR, amplified TCR beta CDR3 across 54 Vbeta and 13 Jbeta. From the immunoSEQ multiplex PCR reads, TCRdb called clonotypes with MiXCR, one entry per CDR3 protein. The sample lists over 130,000 distinct CDR3 sequences, just under 95% occurring once.

Material: CD4+ T cells from PBMCs. This clonotype originated in a human donor with Susac syndrome. The chain employs TRBV30 and TRBJ1-2, with 9 bases that match TRBD1. The CDR3 protein is CAWSAVQLDRGPWGYTF. The CDR3 region has the DNA TGTGCCTGGAGTGCTGTACAACTGGACAGGGGCCCCTGGGGCTACACCTTC.